Listed here are 23 T cell receptor beta chains from one sample, sequenced in a study of T-cell memory formation after mild COVID-19. TCRdb independently ran MiXCR on the 5' RACE reads; one entry per CDR3 protein. The sample shows hundreds of thousands of distinct CDR3 sequences, roughly 15% of them seen only once. Sequenced sample: PBMCs or a T cell subset sorted from them (not recorded which). These receptors all stem from an adult woman who had mild COVID-19 (a few samples of this study predate the infection). Cell type and time point are not known.

The chain employs TRBV18 and TRBJ2-2, with D perhaps TRBD1 or TRBD2 (5 bases each). Germline lookup yields CDR1 KGHSH and CDR2 LQKENI. The CDR3 is made up of 15 amino acids. V was trimmed by 5 bases and J by 1 base, leaving 11 bases between them. CDR3 residues: CASSSRDGNTGELFF. In nucleotides, the CDR3 is TGTGCCAGCTCAAGCCGGGACGGGAACACCGGGGAGCTGTTTTTT.

The CDR3 here is CASSLARLGNEQFF. CDR3 bases: TGTGCCAGCAGCTTAGCCCGTTTGGGGAATGAGCAGTTCTTC. The chain has TRBV7-2 and TRBJ2-1; D is ambiguous. V gave up 0 bases and J gave up 7 bases, with 10 bases separating them. This CDR3 has 14 amino acids. Germline CDR1 is SGHTA and CDR2 is FQGNSA.

This clonotype was detected only a few times. The J gene is TRBJ1-1, the V gene TRBV19; D is unclear. There are 14 residues in the CDR3. Germline CDR1 LNHDA, CDR2 SQIVND (reference sequence). Trimming left V 6 bases short and J 3 bases short, with 14 bases between. The CDR3 sequence is CASSPGKVDTEAFF. The CDR3 DNA reads TGTGCCAGTAGCCCCGGGAAGGTGGACACTGAAGCTTTCTTT.

The V and J genes are TRBV28 and TRBJ2-2, with D hard to call. The CDR3 has 14 residues. V lost 1 base and J lost 7, with 10 bases in between. Germline V CDR1 and CDR2: MDHEN, SYDVKM. The CDR3 protein is CASSLYHTLGELFF. CDR3 sequence (DNA): TGTGCCAGCAGTTTATACCACACCCTCGGGGAGCTGTTTTTT.

This clonotype was seen more than once but under ten times. The J gene is TRBJ2-3, the V gene TRBV7-2; 9 bases are shared with TRBD2. The germline V gene encodes CDR1 SGHTA and CDR2 FQGNSA. The J segment lost 4 bases and the V segment lost 5 bases, leaving 7 bases of the junction unmatched. CDR3 length equals 15 residues. CDR3 sequence reads: CASSPAGGRADTQYF. As DNA, the CDR3 is TGTGCCAGCAGCCCCGCGGGAGGGAGGGCAGATACGCAGTATTTT. Complete variable domain (other parts from reference TRBV7-2 and TRBJ2-3): GAGVSQSPSNKVTEKGKDVELRCDPISGHTALYWYRQSLGQGLEFLIYFQGNSAPDKSGLPSDRFSAERTGGSVSTLTIQRTQQEDSAVYLCASSPAGGRADTQYFGPGTRLTVL.

This clonotype was seen repeatedly, ten times or more. This rearrangement joins TRBV5-1 to TRBJ1-1; D uncertain. Germline V gene data show CDR1 as SGHRS and CDR2 as YFSETQ. Trimming cost V 2 bases and J 8 bases, with 13 bases left between them. The CDR3 has 13 residues. This CDR3 is CASSFDKRAEAFF. The CDR3 nucleotides are TGCGCCAGCAGCTTCGATAAGCGGGCAGAAGCTTTCTTT.

This clonotype has only a few counts. The chain uses TRBV2 and TRBJ2-5, with D possibly TRBD1 on 6 matching bases. CDR3 length: 12 residues. The V and J ends lost 7 bases and 1 base respectively, with 7 bases between them. Germline values: CDR1 SNHLY, CDR2 FYNNEI. As DNA, the CDR3 is TGTGCCAGCAAAGGGGGCCAAGAGACCCAGTACTTC. The encoded protein is CASKGGQETQYF. Using reference TRBV2 and TRBJ2-5 for the parts outside the CDR3, the full variable domain is EPEVTQTPSHQVTQMGQEVILRCVPISNHLYFYWYRQILGQKVEFLVSFYNNEISEKSEIFDDQFSVERPDGSNFTLKIRSTKLEDSAMYFCASKGGQETQYFGPGTRLLVL.

V is TRBV7-9 and J is TRBJ2-1; 8 positions agree with TRBD2. With 5 bases clipped from V and 3 bases from J, the junction kept 6 bases outside the gene matches. The CDR3 has 15 amino acids. Per germline, CDR1 SEHNR and CDR2 FQNEAQ (reference sequence). The CDR3 is CASSPPSGFYNEQFF. DNA for the CDR3: TGTGCCAGCAGCCCCCCTAGCGGGTTCTACAATGAGCAGTTCTTC.

This clonotype turned up a few times. DNA of the CDR3: TGTGCCTGGAGTCCTAGCGGGAGTCAGACCCAGTACTTC. Translating gives CAWSPSGSQTQYF. The chain carries TRBV30 and TRBJ2-5, with TRBD2 identical over 10 bases. Per the germline V gene, CDR1 is GTSNPN and CDR2 is SVGIG (reference sequence). The CDR3 runs 13 residues. The J segment lost 6 bases and the V segment lost 2 bases, leaving 3 bases of the junction unmatched.

J is TRBJ2-1 and V is TRBV3-1; D unclear. CDR3 size: 16 residues. The germline V gene encodes CDR1 LGHDT and CDR2 YNNKEL (reference sequence). The V and J ends lost 1 base and 0 bases respectively, with 10 bases between them. The CDR3, as DNA: TGTGCCAGCAGCCAAGGTGTCAGGAGCTCCTACAATGAGCAGTTCTTC. Its translation is CASSQGVRSSYNEQFF.

Ten or more counts support this clonotype. The chain recombines TRBV15 with TRBJ1-4, with D unclear. From germline, CDR1 is LNHNV and CDR2 YYDKDF (reference sequence). V was cut by 0 bases and J by 2 bases, with 10 bases left in between. The CDR3 sequence is 16 residues long. The CDR3 loop reads CATSRDGIRTNEKLFF. CDR3 sequence (DNA): TGTGCCACCAGCAGAGATGGGATTCGCACTAATGAAAAACTGTTTTTT.

In its sample, this clonotype was seen a few times. This chain uses TRBV4-3 with TRBJ1-2; 9 bases align to TRBD1. Germline values: CDR1 LGHNA, CDR2 YSLEER. Losses at the gene ends were 0 bases for V and 4 bases for J; bases not matched to a gene: 6. This CDR3 contains 16 residues. The CDR3 loop is CASSQDYRGPSYGYTF. The CDR3 nucleotides are TGCGCCAGCAGCCAAGATTACAGGGGGCCAAGCTATGGCTACACCTTC.

The V call is TRBV24-1, the J call TRBJ2-4; tentative D call: TRBD2 (6 bases). Germline V gives CDR1 KGHDR, CDR2 SFDVKD. The CDR3 contains 12 residues. V gave up 7 bases and J gave up 7 bases, with 10 bases separating them. The CDR3: CATSRGSNIQYF. Here the CDR3 DNA reads TGTGCCACCAGCCGGGGGTCCAACATTCAGTACTTC.

This clonotype was detected a few times. The chain links TRBV6-2 or TRBV6-3 to TRBJ2-6, with D perhaps TRBD1 (6 bases). The CDR3 runs to 19 residues. CDR1 is MNHEY and CDR2 is SVGEGT in the germline V gene. The V gene lost 6 bases and the J gene lost 0 bases, with 21 bases spanning the gap. The chain's CDR3 is CASSQTNRDFYSGANVLTF. The CDR3 nucleotides are TGTGCCAGCAGCCAGACTAACAGGGATTTCTACTCTGGGGCCAACGTCCTGACTTTC.

The rearrangement uses TRBV19 and TRBJ2-5, with a weak D call TRBD2 (5 bases). The CDR3 runs to 15 residues. Germline CDR1 is LNHDA and CDR2 is SQIVND (reference sequence). V was shortened by 6 bases and J by 5 bases, with 19 bases between the two germline ends. The CDR3 region has the DNA TGTGCCAGTAGAGGCACCGGGGTCTCATGGGAGACCCAGTACTTC. This sequence encodes CASRGTGVSWETQYF.

The chain joins TRBV5-4 to TRBJ1-1; a weak D match, TRBD1 (6 bases). Germline values: CDR1 SGHNT, CDR2 YYREEE (reference sequence). V lost 3 bases and J lost 8, with 14 bases in between. The CDR3 runs 13 residues. The CDR3 loop is CASSYGQGIEAFF. CDR3 sequence (DNA): TGTGCCAGCAGCTATGGGCAGGGGATAGAAGCTTTCTTT.

This clonotype was picked up a small number of times. The chain carries TRBV2 and TRBJ2-1; D remains ambiguous. Trimming cost V 5 bases and J 1 base, with 15 bases left between them. Germline values: CDR1 SNHLY, CDR2 FYNNEI. The CDR3 is made up of 16 amino acids. The CDR3 sequence is CASSPRHTRSYNEQFF. CDR3 DNA: TGTGCCAGCAGTCCTCGTCACACCAGATCCTACAATGAGCAGTTCTTC. The complete variable domain, with remaining parts taken from reference TRBV2 and TRBJ2-1, reads EPEVTQTPSHQVTQMGQEVILRCVPISNHLYFYWYRQILGQKVEFLVSFYNNEISEKSEIFDDQFSVERPDGSNFTLKIRSTKLEDSAMYFCASSPRHTRSYNEQFFGPGTRLTVL.

The rearrangement joins TRBV6-2 or TRBV6-3 to TRBJ1-4, with D unresolved. CDR3 length: 16 amino acids. Germline V gene data show CDR1 as MNHEY and CDR2 as SVGEGT. V lost 6 bases and J lost 0, with 14 bases in between. The CDR3 bases are TGTGCCAGCAGCGACGGACGTCACGCAACTAATGAAAAACTGTTTTTT. Amino acid sequence: CASSDGRHATNEKLFF.

The V and J genes are TRBV7-2 and TRBJ1-2; maybe TRBD1 (5 bases). The CDR3 sequence is 14 residues long. Germline V CDR1 and CDR2: SGHTA, FQGNSA. V was clipped by 2 bases and J by 5 bases, with 12 bases between them. The CDR3: CASSLKGLQYGYTF. In nucleotides, the CDR3 is TGTGCCAGCAGCTTAAAGGGGCTACAGTATGGCTACACCTTC.

Many counts were recorded for this clonotype. The J gene is TRBJ2-2, the V gene TRBV4-1; 10 positions agree with TRBD2. J was trimmed by 4 bases and V by 0 bases; bases with no gene match: 5. There are 17 residues in the CDR3. Looked up from germline, CDR1 is MGHRA and CDR2 is YSYEKL. The CDR3 region is CASSQESGLASTGELFF. CDR3 in DNA: TGCGCCAGCAGCCAAGAGTCGGGACTAGCGAGCACCGGGGAGCTGTTTTTT.

Only a few counts were recorded for this clonotype. The V and J genes are TRBV6-5 and TRBJ2-7; no firm D call. CDR1 and CDR2 from the germline V gene are MNHEY and SVGAGI. This CDR3 region has 13 residues. Trimming pared 2 bases from V and 5 bases from J, leaving 10 bases between. The CDR3 coding sequence is TGTGCCAGCAGTTACCTAGGGCAGAACGAGCAGTACTTC. Its translation is CASSYLGQNEQYF.

The gene calls are TRBV7-2 and TRBJ2-1, with 11 bases matching TRBD2. V shed 1 base, J shed 4 bases, and the junction held 3 bases outside the gene matches. The V gene's germline CDR1 is SGHTA and CDR2 FQGNSA. CDR3 length: 16 amino acids. The chain's CDR3 is CASSLVGTSGYNEQFF. Here the CDR3 DNA reads TGTGCCAGCAGCTTAGTTGGGACTAGCGGTTACAATGAGCAGTTCTTC. The full variable domain, rest sourced from reference TRBV7-2 and TRBJ2-1, is GAGVSQSPSNKVTEKGKDVELRCDPISGHTALYWYRQSLGQGLEFLIYFQGNSAPDKSGLPSDRFSAERTGGSVSTLTIQRTQQEDSAVYLCASSLVGTSGYNEQFFGPGTRLTVL.

This clonotype has more than one count but fewer than ten. The chain is built from TRBV4-1 and TRBJ2-1; D might be TRBD1 or TRBD2, each matching 6 bases. Germline CDR1 MGHRA, CDR2 YSYEKL. The V gene lost 0 bases and the J gene lost 3 bases, with 18 bases spanning the gap. The CDR3 contains 18 residues. This CDR3 reads CASSQDPPLGGLYNEQFF. The CDR3 bases are TGCGCCAGCAGCCAAGACCCTCCCCTAGGGGGGCTCTACAATGAGCAGTTCTTC.